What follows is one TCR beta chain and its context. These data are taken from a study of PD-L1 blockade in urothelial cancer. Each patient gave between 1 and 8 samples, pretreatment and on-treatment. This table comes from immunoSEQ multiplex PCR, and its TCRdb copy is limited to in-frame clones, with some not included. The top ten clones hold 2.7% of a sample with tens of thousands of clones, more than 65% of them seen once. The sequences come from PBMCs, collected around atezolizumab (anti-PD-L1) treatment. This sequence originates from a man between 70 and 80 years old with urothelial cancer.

The CDR3 loop reads CASSRVAGGRTGELFF. Here the CDR3 DNA reads TGTGCCAGCAGCCGAGTAGCGGGAGGGCGCACCGGGGAGCTGTTTTTT. The gene calls are TRBV14 and TRBJ2-2; 11 positions match TRBD2. Germline CDR1 and CDR2: SGHDN and FVKESK. CDR3 length: 16 amino acids. J lost 4 bases, V lost 4 bases, and 5 bases had no gene match.